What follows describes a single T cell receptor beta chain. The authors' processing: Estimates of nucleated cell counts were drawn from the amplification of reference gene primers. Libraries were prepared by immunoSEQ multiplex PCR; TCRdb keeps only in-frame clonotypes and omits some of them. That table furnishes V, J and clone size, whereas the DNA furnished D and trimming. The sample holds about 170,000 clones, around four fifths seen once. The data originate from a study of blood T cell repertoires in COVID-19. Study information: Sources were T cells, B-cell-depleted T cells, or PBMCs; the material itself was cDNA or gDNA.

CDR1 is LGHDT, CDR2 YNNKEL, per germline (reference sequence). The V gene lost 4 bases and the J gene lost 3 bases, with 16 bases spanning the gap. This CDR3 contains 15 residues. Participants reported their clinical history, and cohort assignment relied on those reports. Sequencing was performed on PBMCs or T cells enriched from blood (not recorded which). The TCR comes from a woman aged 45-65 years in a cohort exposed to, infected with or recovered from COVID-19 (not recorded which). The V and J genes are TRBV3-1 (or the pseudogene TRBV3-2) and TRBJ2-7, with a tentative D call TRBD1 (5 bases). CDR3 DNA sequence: TGTGCCAGCAGCCCTTGGGGCTCAGGGTTCTACGAGCAGTACTTC. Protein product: CASSPWGSGFYEQYF.